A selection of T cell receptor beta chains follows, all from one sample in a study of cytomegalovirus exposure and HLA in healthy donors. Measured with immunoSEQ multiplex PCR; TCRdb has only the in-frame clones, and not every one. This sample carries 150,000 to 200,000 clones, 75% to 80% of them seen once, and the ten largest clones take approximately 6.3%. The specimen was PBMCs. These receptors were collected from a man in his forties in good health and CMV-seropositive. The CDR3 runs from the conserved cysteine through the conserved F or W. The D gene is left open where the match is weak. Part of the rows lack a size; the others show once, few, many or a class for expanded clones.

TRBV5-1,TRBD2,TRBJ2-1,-,CASSISGGGNEQFF,TGCGCCAGCAGCATTAGCGGGGGGGGTAATGAGCAGTTCTTC
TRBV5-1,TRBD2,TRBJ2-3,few,CASSLAGLAGLADTQYF,TGCGCCAGCAGCTTGGCCGGATTAGCGGGGTTAGCTGATACGCAGTATTTT
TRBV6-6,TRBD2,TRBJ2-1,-,CASIGGVGYEQFF,TGTGCCAGCATCGGGGGGGTGGGGTATGAGCAGTTCTTC
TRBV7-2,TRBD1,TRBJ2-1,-,CASSLRTGGPNEQFF,TGTGCCAGCAGCTTAAGGACAGGGGGTCCCAATGAGCAGTTCTTC
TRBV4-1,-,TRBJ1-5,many,CASSLVRNQPQHF,TGCGCCAGCAGCCTCGTCCGCAATCAGCCCCAGCATTTT
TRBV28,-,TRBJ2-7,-,CASSLSREQYF,TGTGCCAGCAGTTTATCCAGGGAGCAGTACTTC
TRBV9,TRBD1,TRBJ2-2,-,CASSTPPGGTGELFF,TGTGCCAGCAGCACACCTCCAGGGGGCACCGGGGAGCTGTTTTTT
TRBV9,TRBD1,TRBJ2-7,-,CASSRGQGAREQYF,TGTGCCAGCAGCCGCGGACAGGGGGCGAGAGAGCAGTACTTC
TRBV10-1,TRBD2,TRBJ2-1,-,CASSPGTRYDEQFF,TGCGCCAGCAGTCCCGGGACTAGATATGATGAGCAGTTCTTC
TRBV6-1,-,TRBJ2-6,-,CASVYSGANVLTF,TGTGCCAGCGTCTACTCTGGGGCCAACGTCCTGACTTTC
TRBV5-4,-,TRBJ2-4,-,CASSFMASKNSQYF,TGTGCCAGCAGCTTTATGGCGTCCAAAAACAGTCAGTACTTC
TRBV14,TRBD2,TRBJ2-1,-,CASSRLAGVDNEQFF,TGTGCCAGCAGCCGTTTAGCGGGGGTGGACAATGAGCAGTTCTTC
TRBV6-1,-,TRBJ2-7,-,CASSERTGPYEQYF,TGTGCCAGCAGTGAACGAACAGGGCCCTACGAGCAGTACTTC
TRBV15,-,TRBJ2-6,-,CATSRDIRSGANVLTF,TGTGCCACCAGCAGAGATATCAGATCTGGGGCCAACGTCCTGACTTTC
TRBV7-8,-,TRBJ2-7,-,CASSLAAGYEQYF,TGTGCCAGCAGCTTAGCGGCTGGCTACGAGCAGTACTTC
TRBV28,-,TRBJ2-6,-,CASTPTETGANGLTF,TGTGCCAGCACCCCCACGGAAACTGGGGCCAACGGCCTGACTTTC
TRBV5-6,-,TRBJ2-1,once,CASRIHRSRKFNEQFF,TGTGCCAGCAGAATACACAGGTCCCGCAAATTCAATGAGCAGTTCTTC
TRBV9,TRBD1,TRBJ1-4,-,CASSVGDSSEKLFF,TGTGCCAGCAGCGTAGGGGACAGTTCAGAAAAACTGTTTTTT
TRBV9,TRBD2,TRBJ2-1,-,CASSRASGRNNEQFF,TGTGCCAGCAGCCGGGCTAGCGGGAGGAACAATGAGCAGTTCTTC
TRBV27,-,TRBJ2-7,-,CASSPTGSPYEQYF,TGTGCCAGCAGTCCGACAGGATCCCCTTACGAGCAGTACTTC
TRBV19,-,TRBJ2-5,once,CASSIRAGPVKGDAQYF,TGTGCCAGTAGTATCAGGGCAGGGCCGGTAAAAGGCGACGCCCAGTACTTC
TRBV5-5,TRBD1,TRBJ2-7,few,CASSLMGTGTYEQYF,TGTGCCAGCAGCTTAATGGGGACAGGGACCTACGAGCAGTACTTC
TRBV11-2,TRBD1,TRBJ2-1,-,CASSLSLTGVNEQFF,TGTGCCAGCAGCTTAAGCCTGACAGGGGTCAATGAGCAGTTCTTC
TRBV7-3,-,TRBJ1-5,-,CASSAREEGWSNQPQHF,TGTGCCAGCAGCGCCCGGGAGGAAGGTTGGAGCAATCAGCCCCAGCATTTT
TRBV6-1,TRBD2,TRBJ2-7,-,CASSAGTSGKYEQYF,TGTGCCAGCAGCGCAGGGACTAGCGGGAAGTACGAGCAGTACTTC
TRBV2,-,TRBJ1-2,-,CASIASRDNYGYTF,TGTGCCAGCATCGCCAGCAGGGATAACTATGGCTACACCTTC
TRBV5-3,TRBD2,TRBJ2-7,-,CARSGGGRIAQYF,TGTGCCAGAAGCGGGGGGGGACGTATCGCGCAGTACTTC
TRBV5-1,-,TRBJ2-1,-,CASSLLEKTIYNEQFF,TGCGCCAGCAGCTTACTAGAAAAAACGATCTACAATGAGCAGTTCTTC
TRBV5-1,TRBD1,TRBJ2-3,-,CASSLAGQGPLDTQYF,TGCGCCAGCAGCTTGGCGGGACAGGGGCCTTTGGATACGCAGTATTTT
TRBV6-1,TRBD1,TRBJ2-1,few,CASSEEEGQGYNEQFF,TGTGCCAGCAGTGAAGAAGAGGGACAGGGCTACAATGAGCAGTTCTTC
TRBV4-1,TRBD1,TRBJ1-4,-,CASSQDRGYNEKLFF,TGCGCCAGCAGCCAGGACAGGGGGTACAATGAAAAACTGTTTTTT
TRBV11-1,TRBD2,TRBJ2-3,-,CASKRDPDTDTQYF,TGTGCCAGCAAGCGGGATCCTGACACAGATACGCAGTATTTT
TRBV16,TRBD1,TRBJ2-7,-,CASSQSPGGGDEQYF,TGTGCCAGCAGCCAATCCCCAGGGGGCGGGGACGAGCAGTACTTC
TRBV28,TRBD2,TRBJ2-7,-,CASSFAGLAGVF,TGTGCCAGCAGTTTCGCGGGACTAGCGGGAGTATTC
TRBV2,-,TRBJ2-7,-,CASSEQAYEQYF,TGTGCCAGCAGTGAACAGGCATACGAGCAGTACTTC
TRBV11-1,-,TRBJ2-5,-,CASSLAGGASQWETQYF,TGTGCCAGCAGCTTAGCAGGGGGGGCCTCTCAGTGGGAGACCCAGTACTTC
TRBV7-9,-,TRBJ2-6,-,CASSLGRRGTGANGLTF,TGTGCCAGCAGCTTAGGTCGCAGGGGGACTGGGGCCAACGGCCTGACTTTC
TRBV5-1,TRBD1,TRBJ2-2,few,CASSGDRDTGELFF,TGCGCCAGCAGTGGGGACAGGGACACCGGGGAGCTGTTTTTT
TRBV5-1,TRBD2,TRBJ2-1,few,CASSLAAGGSYNEQFF,TGCGCCAGCAGCTTGGCAGCGGGAGGGTCCTACAATGAGCAGTTCTTC
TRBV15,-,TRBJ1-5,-,CATSVQNQPQHF,TGTGCCACCAGCGTCCAGAACCAGCCCCAGCATTTT